The following is a T cell receptor (beta chain) sequence with its context. Germline CDR1 and CDR2: SGHVS and FNYEAQ. This CDR3 has 14 amino acids. V dropped 0 bases and J dropped 7 bases, with 9 bases sitting between them. In the study's own analysis: Estimates of nucleated cell counts were drawn from the amplification of reference gene primers. This table comes from immunoSEQ multiplex PCR, and its TCRdb copy is limited to in-frame clones, with some not included. V, J and clone size are taken as reported in that table, and D and trimming were inferred from the DNA itself. In the table there are more than 110,000 clones, about four fifths of which are singletons. The data originate from a study of blood T cell repertoires in COVID-19. Study information: COVID-19 samples from acute and convalescent phases originated in the United States, Italy and Spain.

This study enrolled people aged about 18 to 90 from about two dozen US geographic areas. The study assigned cohorts using participant-reported clinical history. The sequence derives from a middle-aged man with acute COVID-19. This rearrangement joins TRBV7-6 to TRBJ1-4, with a possible D match to TRBD1 (5 bases). The sample comprised PBMCs or T cells enriched from blood (not recorded which). CDR3: CASSLAGGGEKLFF. In nucleotides, the CDR3 is TGTGCCAGCAGCTTAGCGGGCGGGGGTGAAAAACTGTTTTTT.